Shown below are 11 T cell receptor beta chains from a single sample sequenced in a study of vaccination and CD4 T cells after COVID-19. TCRdb called the PCR reads again in MiXCR, with one record for every CDR3 protein. The sample consists of roughly 31,000 distinct CDR3 sequences, around 49% of them appearing once. Indicated time point: late sampling 161 to 241 days after vaccination in a few convalescent patients. The material sequenced was CD4+ T cells from blood, taken about 7 months after SARS-CoV-2 vaccination. These receptors originate from a human donor who had recovered from COVID-19.

This clonotype has a handful of counts. The chain recombines TRBV21-1 with TRBJ2-5; TRBD2, the table's D call, lacks a check against the DNA. TRBV21-1 is designated a pseudogene. The CDR3 extends over 16 amino acids. The CDR3, as DNA: TGTGCCAGCAGCAAGGGACTAGCGGGAGTGAAAGAGACCCAGTACTTC. As protein: CASSKGLAGVKETQYF.

CDR3 bases: TGTGCCAGCAGCTTAAAGCGCAGGGGCGTCACCGGGGAGCTGTTTTTT. Residues: CASSLKRRGVTGELFF. The rearrangement links TRBV7-3 to TRBJ2-2; tentatively, D is TRBD1 (6 bases). The CDR3 is made up of 16 amino acids. Per germline, CDR1 SGHTA and CDR2 FQGTGA. Trimming shortened V by 1 base and J by 4 bases, and 13 bases separated the two germline ends.

This clonotype appeared a few times. V and J are TRBV19 and TRBJ2-3, with a weak D call TRBD1 (6 bases). V shed 4 bases and J shed 6 bases, with 20 bases lying between them. Looked up from germline, CDR1 is LNHDA and CDR2 is SQIVND (reference sequence). The CDR3 sequence is 16 residues long. For the CDR3, the DNA is TGTGCCAGTAGTAGCACAGGGTATGGGGTAGGGGATACGCAGTATTTT. The encoded protein is CASSSTGYGVGDTQYF.

The V and J genes are TRBV7-6 and TRBJ1-2, with 7 bases identical to TRBD1. V was pared by 2 bases and J by 7 bases, with 4 bases of the junction left unmatched. The CDR3 sequence is 13 residues long. Germline CDR1 SGHVS, CDR2 FNYEAQ. CDR3 protein: CASSLRRDSGYTF. Written as DNA, the CDR3 is TGTGCCAGCAGCTTAAGGAGGGACAGTGGCTACACCTTC.

This clonotype is medium-sized in the sample. This chain joins TRBV6-4 and TRBJ2-6; D unclear. With 2 bases removed from V and 0 bases from J, the gap between germline ends came to 2 bases. Germline assignment: CDR1 MRHNA and CDR2 SNTAGT. This CDR3 is built from 14 residues. In DNA, the CDR3 is TGTGCCAGCAGTGACAACTCTGGGGCCAACGTCCTGACTTTC. Translating gives CASSDNSGANVLTF.

Only a few counts were recorded for this clonotype. The CDR3 here is CASSMQGYEQYF. In nucleotides, the CDR3 is TGTGCCAGTAGTATGCAAGGCTACGAGCAGTACTTC. This chain links TRBV19 with TRBJ2-7; D is unclear. The germline V and J ends were trimmed by 3 bases and 3 bases, with 6 bases remaining between them. The germline V gene encodes CDR1 LNHDA and CDR2 SQIVND (reference sequence). The CDR3 sequence is 12 residues long.

The rearrangement links TRBV6-2 or TRBV6-3 to TRBJ2-2; no clear D. V was cut by 6 bases and J by 1 base, with 3 bases left in between. The CDR3 loop spans 12 amino acids. Germline V gene sequence: CDR1 MNHEY, CDR2 SVGEGT. The CDR3 nucleotides read TGTGCCAGCAGGTTGAACACCGGGGAGCTGTTTTTT. It yields the protein CASRLNTGELFF.

The J gene is TRBJ2-2, the V gene TRBV4-1; D is undetermined. The germline gives CDR1 MGHRA, CDR2 YSYEKL. V was shortened by 4 bases and J by 6 bases, with 6 bases between the two germline ends. The CDR3 extends over 12 amino acids. The CDR3 spells CASSRNPGELFF. The DNA for the CDR3 is TGCGCCAGCAGCCGTAACCCCGGGGAGCTGTTTTTT.

This chain links TRBV7-9 with TRBJ2-1; 7 nucleotides line up with TRBD1. This CDR3 is built from 17 residues. V trimming: 1 base; J trimming: 2 bases; junction bases outside the gene matches: 8. Germline V gene sequence: CDR1 SEHNR, CDR2 FQNEAQ (reference sequence). The CDR3 here is CASSLGNRGETYNEQFF. In DNA form, the CDR3 reads TGTGCCAGCAGCTTAGGGAACAGGGGCGAAACCTACAATGAGCAGTTCTTC. Complete variable domain (other parts from reference TRBV7-9 and TRBJ2-1): DTGVSQNPRHKITKRGQNVTFRCDPISEHNRLYWYRQTLGQGPEFLTYFQNEAQLEKSRLLSDRFSAERPKGSFSTLEIQRTEQGDSAMYLCASSLGNRGETYNEQFFGPGTRLTVL.

This rearrangement joins TRBV20-1 to TRBJ1-1, with no clear D. Trimming took 1 base from V and 8 from J, leaving 14 bases between them. CDR3 length: 13 amino acids. Germline assignment: CDR1 DFQATT and CDR2 SNEGSKA (reference sequence). The CDR3 DNA reads as TGCAGTGCTAGAGGTCTTGGGCACGCCGAAGCTTTCTTT. This encodes CSARGLGHAEAFF.

This clonotype is medium-sized (0.01 to 0.1%) by share. The CDR3 DNA is TGTGCCAGCAGTGACAGGGACACCGGGGAGCTGTTTTTT. This gives the protein CASSDRDTGELFF. This chain uses TRBV6-4 with TRBJ2-2; D is unresolved. Trimming removed 2 bases at V and 3 bases at J, with 4 bases between. The CDR3 is 13 amino acids. Germline CDR1 MRHNA, CDR2 SNTAGT.